These 32 T cell receptor beta chains were all obtained from the same sample, sequenced in a study of blood T cell repertoires in COVID-19. Some clones are missing from TCRdb's copy, which holds only in-frame ones; the method was immunoSEQ multiplex PCR. The table shows just under 350,000 clones, with 88% occurring only once. The sequencing sample was made of peripheral blood. The receptors derive from a woman in her 70s with COVID-19, enrolled during active disease.

The rearrangement uses TRBV5-1 and TRBJ1-1; maybe TRBD1 (6 bases). The V end lost 7 bases, the J end lost 4 bases, and 14 bases lay between the germline ends. This CDR3 has 13 residues. Germline assignment: CDR1 SGHRS and CDR2 YFSETQ. The CDR3 region is CASRSGGGTEAFF. The CDR3, as DNA: TGCGCCAGCCGATCGGGAGGGGGCACTGAAGCTTTCTTT.

V and J are TRBV2 and TRBJ1-1, with a tentative D call TRBD1 (6 bases). Germline lookup yields CDR1 SNHLY and CDR2 FYNNEI. The CDR3 spans 17 residues. Trimming removed 5 bases from V and 10 bases from J, with 29 bases in between. The CDR3 region is CASSSRVIGGSERGAFF. In DNA, the CDR3 is TGTGCCAGCAGTTCCCGGGTCATAGGGGGAAGTGAGCGAGGAGCTTTCTTT.

This clone showed up just once. The chain employs TRBV27 and TRBJ2-6; D not resolved. Trimming left V 8 bases short and J 1 base short, with 6 bases between. This CDR3 region has 13 residues. Germline V gives CDR1 MNHEY, CDR2 SMNVEV (reference sequence). The CDR3 DNA reads as TGTGCCAGCGGCAATTCTGGGGCCAACGTCCTGACTTTC. Translated, it gives CASGNSGANVLTF. Drawing the rest from reference TRBV27 and TRBJ2-6, the complete variable domain is EAQVTQNPRYLITVTGKKLTVTCSQNMNHEYMSWYRQDPGLGLRQIYYSMNVEVTDKGDVPEGYKVSRKEKRNFPLILESPSPNQTSLYFCASGNSGANVLTFGAGSRLTVL.

The V gene is TRBV12-1, the J gene TRBJ1-1. TRBV12-1 is assigned pseudogene status. The CDR3 sequence is 13 residues long. The chain's CDR3 is CASSSGVNTEAFF. CDR3 bases: TGTGCCAGCAGCTCCGGGGTTAACACTGAAGCTTTCTTT.

The genes are TRBV28 and TRBJ1-1, with TRBD1 as a possible D gene (5 bases). The CDR3 loop spans 14 amino acids. Germline CDR1 and CDR2: MDHEN and SYDVKM. V was shortened by 8 bases and J by 1 base, with 14 bases between the two germline ends. In nucleotides, the CDR3 is TGTGCCAGCGGCCGTCCTGACAGGAACACTGAAGCTTTCTTT. This gives the protein CASGRPDRNTEAFF.

The chain carries TRBV3-1 (or the pseudogene TRBV3-2) and TRBJ1-3; no definite D call. Trimming pared 2 bases from V and 2 bases from J, leaving 10 bases between. Germline V lookup: CDR1 LGHDT, CDR2 YNNKEL (reference sequence). This CDR3 comprises 15 residues. The CDR3 protein is CASSQNRGAGNTIYF. CDR3 sequence (DNA): TGTGCCAGCAGCCAAAACCGCGGGGCTGGAAACACCATATATTTT.

This chain links TRBV5-1 with TRBJ1-5, with TRBD1 as a possible D gene (5 bases). Trimming shortened V by 3 bases and J by 6 bases, and 10 bases separated the two germline ends. This CDR3 is 13 amino acids long. Per the germline V gene, CDR1 is SGHRS and CDR2 is YFSETQ. CDR3 protein: CASSWGSGQPQHF. DNA for the CDR3: TGCGCCAGCAGCTGGGGCTCAGGTCAGCCCCAGCATTTT.

This clone is a singleton in its sample. The CDR3 DNA sequence: TGCGCCAGCAGCTTAGGAGGGAGCAATCAGCCCCAGCATTTT. Protein: CASSLGGSNQPQHF. The chain uses TRBV5-1 and TRBJ1-5, with D hard to call. This CDR3 is 14 amino acids long. The V end lost 2 bases, the J end lost 1 base, and 7 bases lay between the germline ends. From germline, CDR1 is SGHRS and CDR2 YFSETQ.

This chain links TRBV29-1 with TRBJ2-5; 11 bases match TRBD2. Trimming removed 5 bases from V and 6 bases from J; junction bases left unmatched: 8. The CDR3 has 14 residues. Germline V CDR1 and CDR2: SQVTM, ANQGSEA. The CDR3 DNA reads TGCAGCGTTTCCCAGGGGACTAGCGGAAAGACCCAGTACTTC. The encoded protein is CSVSQGTSGKTQYF.

The V call is TRBV24-1, the J call TRBJ2-3, with a weak D call TRBD1 (8 bases). Trimming left V 0 bases short and J 6 bases short, with 12 bases between. CDR3 size: 15 residues. Germline-derived CDR1 and CDR2 are KGHDR and SFDVKD. Here the CDR3 DNA reads TGTGCCACCAGTGATTTGACAGGGGGAGGGGATACGCAGTATTTT. Its translation: CATSDLTGGGDTQYF.

This chain links TRBV28 with TRBJ1-5; tentative D call: TRBD1 (5 bases). The CDR3 is 14 amino acids. V dropped 3 bases and J dropped 2 bases, with 8 bases sitting between them. Germline CDR1 and CDR2: MDHEN and SYDVKM. For the CDR3, the DNA is TGTGCCAGCAGTTTTATAGGGGGCAATCAGCCCCAGCATTTT. It specifies CASSFIGGNQPQHF.

The chain's CDR3 is CATSRGLRYYGYTF. Written as DNA, the CDR3 is TGTGCCACCAGCAGAGGCTTGCGTTACTATGGCTACACCTTC. The rearrangement joins TRBV15 to TRBJ1-2; D is unclear. The CDR3 has 14 residues. V lost 1 base and J 3 bases, leaving 9 bases between the germline ends. CDR1 is LNHNV, CDR2 YYDKDF, per germline (reference sequence).

The genes are TRBV4-1 and TRBJ1-5; TRBD1 is a possible D gene (6 bases). CDR3 length: 16 amino acids. Trimming removed 2 bases at V and 2 bases at J, with 13 bases between. Per the germline V gene, CDR1 is MGHRA and CDR2 is YSYEKL. CDR3 sequence (DNA): TGCGCCAGCAGCCAACCAACAGGGAGCCGCAATCAGCCCCAGCATTTT. It is translated as CASSQPTGSRNQPQHF.

This chain uses TRBV5-1 with TRBJ2-5, with 13 positions matching TRBD2. The CDR3 is 15 residues long. The ends lost 7 bases at V and 2 bases at J; junction bases unmatched: 5. Per germline, CDR1 SGHRS and CDR2 YFSETQ. The CDR3 DNA is TGCGCCAGCGGACTAGCGGGGGTCCCACAAGAGACCCAGTACTTC. Translated: CASGLAGVPQETQYF. Combining the CDR3 with reference TRBV5-1 and TRBJ2-5 gives the whole variable domain KAGVTQTPRYLIKTRGQQVTLSCSPISGHRSVSWYQQTPGQGLQFLFEYFSETQRNKGNFPGRFSGRQFSNSRSEMNVSTLELGDSALYLCASGLAGVPQETQYFGPGTRLLVL.

The genes are TRBV2 and TRBJ2-2; tentatively, D is TRBD1 (6 bases). Germline CDR1 and CDR2: SNHLY and FYNNEI. This CDR3 contains 13 residues. V shed 7 bases and J shed 6 bases, with 12 bases lying between them. CDR3 DNA sequence: TGTGCCAGCAAGGGGGTTAGCGCCGGGGAGCTGTTTTTT. The encoded protein is CASKGVSAGELFF.

The rearrangement uses TRBV30 and TRBJ2-3; tentatively, D is TRBD2 (6 bases). Germline CDR1 is GTSNPN and CDR2 is SVGIG (reference sequence). The V gene lost 4 bases and the J gene lost 4 bases, with 12 bases spanning the gap. CDR3 size: 13 residues. The CDR3 is CAWIRAGADTQYF. The CDR3 DNA reads TGTGCCTGGATCAGAGCGGGCGCAGATACGCAGTATTTT.

This clone has only one observation. The CDR3 DNA follows: TGTGCCAGCAAGGGGAAGCCCTCAACTAATGAAAAACTGTTTTTT. Protein product: CASKGKPSTNEKLFF. V usage is TRBV27 and J usage is TRBJ1-4; perhaps TRBD1 as D (5 bases). The germline V gene has CDR1 MNHEY and CDR2 SMNVEV (reference sequence). CDR3 length: 15 amino acids. With 7 bases removed from V and 0 bases from J, the gap between germline ends came to 12 bases. Drawing the rest from reference TRBV27 and TRBJ1-4, the complete variable domain is EAQVTQNPRYLITVTGKKLTVTCSQNMNHEYMSWYRQDPGLGLRQIYYSMNVEVTDKGDVPEGYKVSRKEKRNFPLILESPSPNQTSLYFCASKGKPSTNEKLFFGSGTQLSVL.

This chain joins TRBV19 and TRBJ1-6; D unclear. The CDR3 consists of 15 residues. From germline, CDR1 is LNHDA and CDR2 SQIVND (reference sequence). The V gene lost 4 bases and the J gene lost 10 bases, with 17 bases spanning the gap. The CDR3 loop is CASSRQEGLDSPLHF. CDR3 bases: TGTGCCAGTAGTAGGCAGGAGGGTCTCGACTCACCCCTCCACTTT.

This chain connects TRBV10-3 to TRBJ1-2; D is undetermined. This CDR3 comprises 13 residues. V lost 7 bases and J 4 bases, leaving 13 bases between the germline ends. Germline V gene data show CDR1 as ENHRY and CDR2 as SYGVKD. Here the CDR3 reads CAITGDMGYGYTF. DNA for the CDR3: TGTGCCATCACCGGAGATATGGGCTATGGCTACACCTTC.

This chain uses TRBV7-9 with TRBJ1-1; a weak D match, TRBD1 (5 bases). The V end was cut by 1 base, the J end by 0 bases, with 6 bases between. The CDR3 covers 14 residues. Per germline, CDR1 SEHNR and CDR2 FQNEAQ (reference sequence). CDR3: CASSLEGLNTEAFF. Written as DNA, the CDR3 is TGTGCCAGCAGCTTAGAGGGGTTGAACACTGAAGCTTTCTTT.

V is TRBV2 and J is TRBJ1-6; 8 bases match TRBD1. Per the germline V gene, CDR1 is SNHLY and CDR2 is FYNNEI. The V gene end was trimmed by 5 bases and the J gene end by 1 base; junction bases not matched to a gene: 4. CDR3 size: 16 residues. CDR3 in amino acids: CASSPTGGSYNSPLHF. CDR3 nucleotide sequence: TGTGCCAGCAGTCCTACAGGGGGTTCCTATAATTCACCCCTCCACTTT. Together with reference TRBV2 and TRBJ1-6, the CDR3 gives the full variable domain: EPEVTQTPSHQVTQMGQEVILRCVPISNHLYFYWYRQILGQKVEFLVSFYNNEISEKSEIFDDQFSVERPDGSNFTLKIRSTKLEDSAMYFCASSPTGGSYNSPLHFGNGTRLTVT.

On this clone itself: The germline gene is not matched at one end of the junction; a read error may be the cause. This rearrangement joins TRBV10-3 to TRBJ1-6; a weak D match, TRBD1 (6 bases). Germline values: CDR1 ENHRY, CDR2 SYGVKD. The CDR3 consists of 14 residues. CDR3 sequence (DNA): TGTGCCATCAGTGAACAACAGGGCAATTCACTCCTCCACTTT. This sequence encodes CAISEQQGNSLLHF.

The V and J genes are TRBV7-9 and TRBJ1-2; 9 bases are a match to TRBD1. The V and J ends lost 7 bases and 6 bases, in that order; junction bases with no gene match: 9. Looked up from germline, CDR1 is SEHNR and CDR2 is FQNEAQ (reference sequence). There are 14 residues in the CDR3. The CDR3 nucleotides read TGTGCCAGCACTATGACCGGGACAGGGAATGGCTACACCTTC. The encoded protein is CASTMTGTGNGYTF.

The chain has TRBV5-1 and TRBJ1-1; D not certain. The CDR3 totals 13 residues. Trimming cost V 4 bases and J 5 bases, with 12 bases left between them. Germline values: CDR1 SGHRS, CDR2 YFSETQ. For the CDR3, the DNA is TGCGCCAGCAGCAATGGGCCCAGGACTGAAGCTTTCTTT. The encoded protein is CASSNGPRTEAFF.

The V gene is TRBV30, the J gene TRBJ2-7, with D tentatively TRBD1 (6 bases). The CDR3 spans 12 residues. Germline V CDR1 and CDR2: GTSNPN, SVGIG (reference sequence). Trimming took 2 bases from V and 3 from J, leaving 8 bases between them. The CDR3 sequence: CAWSKGGYEQYF. In nucleotides, the CDR3 is TGTGCCTGGAGTAAAGGGGGCTACGAGCAGTACTTC.

Turning to this clone: This same CDR3 is encoded by further DNA sequences in the sample. The V gene is TRBV6-5, the J gene TRBJ1-2, with TRBD1 matching 7 bases. This CDR3 region has 13 residues. The V gene's germline CDR1 is MNHEY and CDR2 SVGAGI. The V segment lost 6 bases and the J segment 2 bases; nucleotides outside the gene matches: 3. The chain's CDR3 is CASRGTANYGYTF. In DNA, the CDR3 is TGTGCCAGCAGAGGGACAGCCAACTATGGCTACACCTTC.

This chain joins TRBV7-2 and TRBJ2-7, with D possibly matching TRBD2 (6 bases). Germline loops: CDR1 SGHTA, CDR2 FQGNSA. Trimming removed 4 bases at V and 2 bases at J, with 18 bases between. The CDR3 sequence is 16 residues long. CDR3 in DNA: TGTGCCAGCAGCTCCGCGGGGAACGGGGCCCCCTACGAGCAGTACTTC. Its protein product is CASSSAGNGAPYEQYF.

In its sample, this clone was seen a few times. V is TRBV5-6 and J is TRBJ1-4; D gene ambiguous. Germline V gene sequence: CDR1 SGHDT, CDR2 YYEEEE. The CDR3 spans 14 residues. The V and J ends lost 1 base and 6 bases respectively, with 10 bases between them. The chain's CDR3 is CASSLWAADEKLFF. CDR3 in DNA: TGTGCCAGCAGCTTGTGGGCAGCTGATGAAAAACTGTTTTTT. Full variable domain (outside the CDR3, taken from reference TRBV5-6 and TRBJ1-4): DAGVTQSPTHLIKTRGQQVTLRCSPKSGHDTVSWYQQALGQGPQFIFQYYEEEERQRGNFPDRFSGHQFPNYSSELNVNALLLGDSALYLCASSLWAADEKLFFGSGTQLSVL.

The chain employs TRBV5-4 and TRBJ2-5; 7 bases map to TRBD1. The CDR3 runs to 15 residues. Germline V CDR1 and CDR2: SGHNT, YYREEE (reference sequence). V gave up 4 bases and J gave up 5 bases; unmatched junction bases: 11. The CDR3 nucleotides read TGTGCCAGCAGCCTAGGGGGCGCGTGGCGGGAGACCCAGTACTTC. Its translation: CASSLGGAWRETQYF. The entire variable domain, with the rest obtained from reference TRBV5-4 and TRBJ2-5, is as follows: ETGVTQSPTHLIKTRGQQVTLRCSSQSGHNTVSWYQQALGQGPQFIFQYYREEENGRGNFPPRFSGLQFPNYSSELNVNALELDDSALYLCASSLGGAWRETQYFGPGTRLLVL.

In nucleotides, the CDR3 is TGTGCCAGCAGTTTATGGACAGGGATCGGAGGCTACACCTTC. Its protein product is CASSLWTGIGGYTF. The chain links TRBV27 to TRBJ1-2; 8 bases fit TRBD1. The CDR3 is 14 residues long. V lost 1 base to trimming and J lost 8 bases; unmatched junction nucleotides: 6. The germline V gene encodes CDR1 MNHEY and CDR2 SMNVEV (reference sequence).

This chain joins TRBV19 and TRBJ1-2; a possible D gene is TRBD1 (6 bases). The length of the CDR3 is 15 residues. Per the germline V gene, CDR1 is LNHDA and CDR2 is SQIVND (reference sequence). V was cut by 6 bases and J by 5 bases, with 19 bases left in between. The CDR3 nucleotides read TGTGCCAGTAGACTGGGACAATCCCCCCTTTATGGCTACACCTTC. Translation gives CASRLGQSPLYGYTF.

This clone was detected only once. This chain links TRBV5-4 with TRBJ1-1; D is undetermined. The germline V gene encodes CDR1 SGHNT and CDR2 YYREEE (reference sequence). This CDR3 spans 13 amino acids. Trimming removed 0 bases from V and 7 bases from J, with 10 bases in between. The CDR3 nucleotides are TGTGCCAGCAGCTTGGGGGAGACCCTTGAAGCTTTCTTT. It specifies CASSLGETLEAFF. Using reference TRBV5-4 and TRBJ1-1 for the parts outside the CDR3, the full variable domain is ETGVTQSPTHLIKTRGQQVTLRCSSQSGHNTVSWYQQALGQGPQFIFQYYREEENGRGNFPPRFSGLQFPNYSSELNVNALELDDSALYLCASSLGETLEAFFGQGTRLTVV.